This is a list of T cell receptor beta chains from one sample in a study of blood T cells in healthy people across ages. TCRdb used MiXCR to reprocess the 5' RACE reads, holding one entry per CDR3 protein. This sample has 1,500,000 or so distinct CDR3 sequences, with approximately 59% found just once. Sequenced sample: blood. The receptors were sampled from a man aged 18 to 29 in good health. Both conserved end residues are part of each CDR3. Each record gives: V gene, clone size, D gene, J gene, CDR3 length, CDR3 DNA, CDR3 protein. The D gene is left open where the match is weak. Where a row states a size, it is once, few, many or the class of an expanded clone; other rows omit it.

TRBV5-6	NA	TRBD1	TRBJ2-3	14	TGTGCCAGCAGCTTGTGGACAGGGCTTGATACGCAGTATTTT	CASSLWTGLDTQYF
TRBV12-3/TRBV12-4	few	TRBD1	TRBJ1-4	15	TGTGCCAGCAGTTGGGGGGACAGGGAAAATGAAAAACTGTTTTTT	CASSWGDRENEKLFF
TRBV10-2	NA	TRBD2	TRBJ2-3	15	TGCGCCAGCAGTGAAGGAGCGGGGGTAGGAGATACGCAGTATTTT	CASSEGAGVGDTQYF
TRBV6-5	NA	NA	TRBJ2-5	15	TGTGCCAGCAGTTACGGAGGGAGCCAGGTAGAGACCCAGTACTTC	CASSYGGSQVETQYF
TRBV6-1	NA	NA	TRBJ1-4	12	TGTGCCAGCAGTGAACGAGGGGAAAAACTGTTTTTT	CASSERGEKLFF
TRBV9	NA	NA	TRBJ2-3	16	TGTGCCAGCAGCGTAGGAGGTAGTCTATCGACAGATACGCAGTATTTT	CASSVGGSLSTDTQYF
TRBV20-1	NA	TRBD2	TRBJ2-7	16	TGCAGTGCTAGAGGACGCGGGAGCCCCTTTTCCTACGAGCAGTACTTC	CSARGRGSPFSYEQYF
TRBV12-3/TRBV12-4	NA	NA	TRBJ1-1	11	TGTGCCAGCAGGCCGACCCCCGAAGCTTTCTTT	CASRPTPEAFF
TRBV12-3/TRBV12-4	NA	NA	TRBJ2-7	13	TGTGCCAGCAGTTTAGCGGGAGAATACGAGCAGTACTTC	CASSLAGEYEQYF
TRBV12-3/TRBV12-4	NA	NA	TRBJ2-3	13	TGTGCCAGCAGGCTTTCTCCAGGAGATACGCAGTATTTT	CASRLSPGDTQYF
TRBV12-3/TRBV12-4	NA	NA	TRBJ2-5	15	TGTGCCAGCAGTTTAAGGACGGGCGGACAAGAGACCCAGTACTTC	CASSLRTGGQETQYF
TRBV7-8	NA	TRBD2	TRBJ2-7	16	TGTGCCAGCAGCCCGGATCGACTAGCGGAACCCTACGAGCAGTACTTC	CASSPDRLAEPYEQYF
TRBV20-1	NA	NA	TRBJ2-5	15	TGCAGTGCTCCCGATAGCGGCACACTCCAAGAGACCCAGTACTTC	CSAPDSGTLQETQYF
TRBV3-1	NA	NA	TRBJ2-7	14	TGTGCCAGCAGCCAAGAGTCCCTAAACTACGAGCAGTACTTC	CASSQESLNYEQYF
TRBV7-6	NA	NA	TRBJ2-3	16	TGTGCCAGCAGCCCACGACCGGGAGTTAGTGCAGATACGCAGTATTTT	CASSPRPGVSADTQYF
TRBV4-1	NA	NA	TRBJ1-4	16	TGCGCCAGCAGCCAAGCCCCGGGACGTACTAATGAAAAACTGTTTTTT	CASSQAPGRTNEKLFF
TRBV4-2	NA	NA	TRBJ2-7	12	TGTGCCAGCGGCCACTCTGTGATCGAGCAGTACTTC	CASGHSVIEQYF
TRBV6-2/TRBV6-3	once	NA	TRBJ2-5	13	TGTGCCAGCACAACCTGGACACTTGATGAGCAGTACTTC	CASTTWTLDEQYF
TRBV10-2	NA	NA	TRBJ2-7	13	TGCGCCAGACCGGGTGGAGGGGATTACGAGCAGTACTTC	CARPGGGDYEQYF
TRBV9	few	TRBD2	TRBJ2-1	15	TGTGCCAGCAGCGTGGGGACTAGCGAAAGGGGTGAGCAGTTCTTC	CASSVGTSERGEQFF
TRBV4-2	few	NA	TRBJ2-3	17	TGTGCCAGCAGCCAGACGGGGCCTATACATATCACAGATACGCAGTATTTT	CASSQTGPIHITDTQYF
TRBV12-3/TRBV12-4	once	TRBD1	TRBJ2-7	15	TGTGCCAGCAGGGAAACAGGGGGCTCCTACAATGAGCAGTACTTC	CASRETGGSYNEQYF
TRBV13	few	NA	TRBJ2-3	12	TGTGCCAGCAACGCGGCCGAAGATACGCAGTATTTT	CASNAAEDTQYF
TRBV7-2	NA	NA	TRBJ2-5	15	TGTGCCAGCAGCTTAGCCCCTTGGTCTCAAGAGACCCAGTACTTC	CASSLAPWSQETQYF
TRBV7-9	few	NA	TRBJ2-3	15	TGTGCCAGCAGCGCCACAGGTTATGCGCAAGATACGCAGTATTTT	CASSATGYAQDTQYF
TRBV4-1	few	TRBD1	TRBJ2-7	15	TGCGCCAGCAGCCGTCTTACAGGGGGCTTCTACGAGCAGTACTTC	CASSRLTGGFYEQYF
TRBV13	NA	NA	TRBJ2-1	12	TGTGCCAGCAGCTCCCTTCGGAGAGAGCAGTTCTTC	CASSSLRREQFF
TRBV12-3/TRBV12-4	many	TRBD2	TRBJ2-3	13	TGTGCCAGCAGTTTAGGGCGACTAGCGACGCAGTATTTT	CASSLGRLATQYF
TRBV18	NA	TRBD1	TRBJ1-5	15	TGTGCCAGCTCACTCGAGACAGGGTCAAGTCAGCCCCAGCATTTT	CASSLETGSSQPQHF
TRBV5-4	NA	NA	TRBJ2-2	16	TGTGCCAGCCGAAGCTGGGACGCGTTGGGCACCGGGGAGCTGTTTTTT	CASRSWDALGTGELFF
TRBV3-1	NA	NA	TRBJ2-7	16	TGTGCCAGCAGCCGTGCGTGGGGCAGGCCTTCGAACGAGCAGTACTTC	CASSRAWGRPSNEQYF
TRBV20-1	once	NA	TRBJ2-7	15	TGCAGTGCTTGGGGTTGTGCAGGGGGGACCTACGAGCAGTACTTC	CSAWGCAGGTYEQYF
TRBV6-5	NA	NA	TRBJ1-4	14	TGTGCCAGCAGTCACCGGTCCGAAAATGAAAAACTGTTTTTT	CASSHRSENEKLFF
TRBV7-9	NA	NA	TRBJ2-3	14	TGTGCCAGCAGGACGACAGGGAGGGGAGATACGCAGTATTTT	CASRTTGRGDTQYF
TRBV20-1	NA	TRBD2	TRBJ2-1	15	TGCAGTGCTAGAGATCCCCGGGAGGCCCCCAATGAGCAGTTCTTC	CSARDPREAPNEQFF
TRBV28	NA	NA	TRBJ1-5	16	TGTGCCAGCTTCCCCGCCCCAAGGGGTAGCAATCAGCCCCAGCATTTT	CASFPAPRGSNQPQHF
TRBV7-2	NA	TRBD2	TRBJ2-5	19	TGTGCCAGCAGCTTAGAGGGACTAGCGGGAGAGGGGTTAAGGGAGACCCAGTACTTC	CASSLEGLAGEGLRETQYF
TRBV27	NA	NA	TRBJ2-3	16	TGTGCCAGCAGTCCCCTGATCGGGACTAGCACAGATACGCAGTATTTT	CASSPLIGTSTDTQYF
TRBV11-1	NA	NA	TRBJ1-6	14	TGTGCCAGCAGCTTATTTTCGGCTAATTCACCCCTCCACTTT	CASSLFSANSPLHF
TRBV29-1	few	TRBD2	TRBJ2-5	14	TGCAGCGTTGAATTTCCTAGCGGGAAAGAGACCCAGTACTTC	CSVEFPSGKETQYF
TRBV6-2/TRBV6-3	NA	NA	TRBJ2-7	13	TGTGCCAGCAGAGACGGACGGTTCTACGAGCAGTACTTC	CASRDGRFYEQYF
TRBV9	NA	NA	TRBJ2-2	13	TGTGCCAGCAGGGCCGACCACCCCGGGGAGCTGTTTTTT	CASRADHPGELFF
TRBV20-1	few	NA	TRBJ2-4	16	TGCAGTGCTAGAGTCGCCACGGCAGGGTCCAAAAACATTCAGTACTTC	CSARVATAGSKNIQYF
TRBV6-5	NA	TRBD2	TRBJ2-1	17	TGTGCCAGCAGTTACCGGCCTCGACTAGCGGAGCTCAATGAGCAGTTCTTC	CASSYRPRLAELNEQFF
TRBV20-1	few	TRBD1	TRBJ1-1	12	TGCAGTGCCGACGACAGGGGCACTGAAGCTTTCTTT	CSADDRGTEAFF